The 10 T cell receptor beta chains below all came from one sample that was sequenced in a study of blood T cell repertoires in COVID-19. Here immunoSEQ multiplex PCR was the method, and the copy in TCRdb shows in-frame clones only, minus some. The repertoire holds about 120,000 clones, with 87% as singletons. Sequencing was done on a sample of peripheral blood. The receptors originated from a woman between 50 and 59 years old with acute or convalescent COVID-19.

The genes are TRBV9 and TRBJ2-3, with 8 bases aligning to TRBD2. The CDR3 consists of 16 residues. The germline CDR1 and CDR2 sequences are SGDLS and YYNGEE. V was pared by 0 bases and J by 4 bases, with 7 bases of the junction left unmatched. CDR3 coding DNA: TGTGCCAGCAGCGTAGAGGGACTAGGAGCCCCAGATACGCAGTATTTT. Protein product: CASSVEGLGAPDTQYF.

This clone was detected once. The chain recombines TRBV5-4 with TRBJ1-4; D is undetermined. CDR1 is SGHNT and CDR2 is YYREEE in the germline V gene (reference sequence). CDR3 size: 14 residues. V was trimmed by 4 bases and J by 0 bases, leaving 7 bases between them. The CDR3 coding sequence is TGTGCCAGCAGCCGAGGCGCAACTAATGAAAAACTGTTTTTT. It is translated as CASSRGATNEKLFF.

V and J are TRBV3-1 (or the pseudogene TRBV3-2) and TRBJ1-5; D perhaps matches TRBD1 (5 bases). Germline values: CDR1 LGHDT, CDR2 YNNKEL (reference sequence). Trimming removed 3 bases at V and 2 bases at J, with 8 bases between. This CDR3 contains 14 residues. The CDR3 sequence: CASSQGRGNQPQHF. The DNA for the CDR3 is TGTGCCAGCAGCCAGGGGCGCGGCAATCAGCCCCAGCATTTT.

The V call is TRBV7-2, the J call TRBJ2-1; D remains ambiguous. Deletions cut 5 bases from V and 1 base from J, with 21 bases between. Germline CDR1 SGHTA, CDR2 FQGNSA. This CDR3 comprises 18 residues. CDR3 DNA: TGTGCCAGCAGCCCCGGGTCTATGGGTCGGAGTTCCTACAATGAGCAGTTCTTC. Protein product: CASSPGSMGRSSYNEQFF.

V and J are TRBV5-4 and TRBJ2-2; 9 bases agree with TRBD2. This CDR3 has 16 amino acids. Trimming cost V 4 bases and J 1 base; bases outside gene matches: 5. Germline V gives CDR1 SGHNT, CDR2 YYREEE (reference sequence). The CDR3: CASSPGTSLNTGELFF. As DNA, the CDR3 is TGTGCCAGCAGCCCCGGGACTAGCTTGAACACCGGGGAGCTGTTTTTT.

This clone was counted a single time. The chain carries TRBV10-1 and TRBJ1-6; no firm D call. Trimming stripped 4 bases from V and 6 bases from J, with 16 bases between. The CDR3 loop spans 16 amino acids. Germline-derived CDR1 and CDR2 are WNHNN and SYGVQD (reference sequence). The CDR3, as DNA: TGCGCCAGCAGTGGCTGTACTACGGACTGTAATTCACCCCTCCACTTT. Translated: CASSGCTTDCNSPLHF.

J is TRBJ1-1 and V is TRBV10-3, with a weak D call TRBD1 (6 bases). Germline V gives CDR1 ENHRY, CDR2 SYGVKD. V shed 3 bases and J shed 3 bases, with 11 bases lying between them. This CDR3 comprises 14 residues. The CDR3 loop is CAISDRAGDTEAFF. The CDR3 DNA follows: TGTGCCATCAGTGATCGGGCAGGGGACACTGAAGCTTTCTTT.

This chain joins TRBV18 and TRBJ2-7; D gene unclear. The CDR3 is made up of 13 amino acids. The germline V gene encodes CDR1 KGHSH and CDR2 LQKENI. The V and J ends lost 0 bases and 1 base respectively, with 4 bases between them. The CDR3 here is CASSPPQSYEQYF. CDR3 DNA sequence: TGTGCCAGCTCACCACCCCAGTCCTACGAGCAGTACTTC.

The rearrangement joins TRBV30 to TRBJ1-1; D is ambiguous. This CDR3 has 13 amino acids. V lost 1 base and J 1 base, leaving 7 bases between the germline ends. Germline V gene lookup returns CDR1 GTSNPN and CDR2 SVGIG (reference sequence). The CDR3 loop reads CAWSGLTNTEAFF. CDR3 coding DNA: TGTGCCTGGAGTGGGCTCACGAACACTGAAGCTTTCTTT.

With respect to this clone: Mismatch with germline at one junction end may stem from a read error. Written as DNA, the CDR3 is TGTGCCACCAGCGGAGACAGGGTGTCAACTAGCGAGACCCAGTACTTC. This sequence encodes CATSGDRVSTSETQYF. This sequence joins TRBV15 and TRBJ2-5, with TRBD1 as a possible D gene (7 bases). Per germline, CDR1 LNHNV and CDR2 YYDKDF (reference sequence). This CDR3 has 16 amino acids. Looking up the rest from reference TRBV15 and TRBJ2-5 gives the full variable domain: DAMVIQNPRYQVTQFGKPVTLSCSQTLNHNVMYWYQQKSSQAPKLLFHYYDKDFNNEADTPDNFQSRRPNTSFCFLDIRSPGLGDTAMYLCATSGDRVSTSETQYFGPGTRLLVL.